These 19 T cell receptor beta chains were sequenced from one sample in a study of blood T cell repertoires in COVID-19. Measured with immunoSEQ multiplex PCR; TCRdb has only the in-frame clones, and not every one. The table has 100,000 or so clones, 65% to 90% seen once; the top ten hold roughly two fifths. Sequences were obtained from peripheral blood. Receptor source: a man older than 75 with acute or convalescent COVID-19.

This clone has only a few counts. The genes are TRBV25-1 and TRBJ2-3; 9 bases match TRBD2. CDR3 length: 17 amino acids. Looked up from germline, CDR1 is MGHDK and CDR2 is SYGVNS. The V and J ends lost 6 bases and 2 bases, in that order; junction bases with no gene match: 12. CDR3 nucleotide sequence: TGTGCCAGCAGCCCCGGGACTAGCATAAAGGCCACAGATACGCAGTATTTT. It yields the protein CASSPGTSIKATDTQYF.

The V gene is TRBV6-5, the J gene TRBJ2-1; TRBD2 aligns across 7 bases. The CDR3 extends over 14 amino acids. The trim removed 4 bases at V and 7 bases at J, leaving 7 bases unmatched. Germline V gene lookup returns CDR1 MNHEY and CDR2 SVGAGI. For the CDR3, the DNA is TGTGCCAGCAGTTCCGGGACTACTGTTAATGAGCAGTTCTTC. Translation: CASSSGTTVNEQFF.

The chain carries TRBV18 and TRBJ2-5, with 7 bases identical to TRBD1. Germline CDR1 and CDR2: KGHSH and LQKENI. Germline trimming cut 0 bases from V and 2 bases from J; bases unmatched to any gene: 3. The CDR3 runs 15 residues. CDR3 in DNA: TGTGCCAGCTCACCACCAAGGACAGGACAAGAGACCCAGTACTTC. This encodes CASSPPRTGQETQYF.

The J gene is TRBJ1-5, the V gene TRBV28; TRBD1 agrees at 7 bases. The ends lost 2 bases at V and 7 bases at J; junction bases unmatched: 5. The CDR3 has 14 residues. CDR1 and CDR2 from the germline V gene are MDHEN and SYDVKM. The CDR3, as DNA: TGTGCCAGCAGTTTAGTAGGGGGCAGGCAGCCCCAGCATTTT. This codes for CASSLVGGRQPQHF.

The V call is TRBV7-2, the J call TRBJ2-7; D ambiguous. Trimming cost V 1 base and J 2 bases, with 9 bases left between them. In germline, CDR1 is SGHTA, CDR2 FQGNSA. This CDR3 spans 14 amino acids. The CDR3 DNA reads TGTGCCAGCAGCTTAGAAAGAGGCCCCTACGAGCAGTACTTC. Translation gives CASSLERGPYEQYF.

The chain has TRBV19 and TRBJ1-1; 8 positions match TRBD1. The CDR3 contains 14 residues. Germline CDR1 reads LNHDA; CDR2 reads SQIVND (reference sequence). J lost 9 bases, V lost 8 bases, and 14 bases had no gene match. CDR3 residues: CASGQGGVGGKAFF. CDR3 nucleotides: TGTGCCAGTGGACAGGGAGGAGTAGGAGGGAAAGCTTTCTTT.

Only a few counts were recorded for this clone. J is TRBJ2-7 and V is TRBV29-1; D might be TRBD1 (5 bases). The germline V gene encodes CDR1 SQVTM and CDR2 ANQGSEA. The CDR3 extends over 13 amino acids. V lost 2 bases and J lost 0, with 8 bases in between. For the CDR3, the DNA is TGCAGCGTTGAAAGGGGCAGCTCCTACGAGCAGTACTTC. It codes for CSVERGSSYEQYF.

The chain joins TRBV6-5 to TRBJ1-5; possible D gene TRBD1, 6 bases. The CDR3 consists of 15 residues. Germline loops: CDR1 MNHEY, CDR2 SVGAGI. Between the trimmed V and J ends, which lost 7 bases and 0 bases, there was a span of 13 bases. CDR3 coding DNA: TGTGCCAGCATAGGGACACCCTATAGCAATCAGCCCCAGCATTTT. It specifies CASIGTPYSNQPQHF.

J is TRBJ2-3 and V is TRBV7-9; D is possibly TRBD2 (5 bases). With 4 bases removed from V and 8 bases from J, the gap between germline ends came to 13 bases. The germline V gene has CDR1 SEHNR and CDR2 FQNEAQ (reference sequence). The CDR3 covers 13 residues. The CDR3 DNA reads TGTGCCAGCAGCTCCGAGGGCCGTAGTACGCAGTATTTT. Its translation: CASSSEGRSTQYF.

The chain recombines TRBV6-1 with TRBJ1-1; perhaps TRBD1 as D (5 bases). The ends were cut back, 6 bases at V and 10 bases at J, with 15 bases in the middle. In germline, CDR1 is MNHNS, CDR2 SASEGT. The CDR3 contains 12 residues. The CDR3 sequence is CASSQDKRAAFF. As DNA, the CDR3 is TGTGCCAGCAGCCAGGACAAAAGAGCAGCTTTCTTT.

The chain has TRBV6-6 and TRBJ2-3; TRBD2 matches at 10 bases. The CDR3 length is 17 residues. J lost 0 bases, V lost 5 bases, and 8 bases had no gene match. From germline, CDR1 is MNHNY and CDR2 SVGAGI (reference sequence). Here the CDR3 reads CASSQSGRVTSTDTQYF. The CDR3 DNA sequence: TGTGCCAGCAGTCAAAGCGGGAGGGTTACTAGCACAGATACGCAGTATTTT.

V usage is TRBV19 and J usage is TRBJ2-3; no reliable D call. V lost 2 bases and J 2 bases, leaving 20 bases between the germline ends. Per germline, CDR1 LNHDA and CDR2 SQIVND (reference sequence). The CDR3 contains 18 residues. The CDR3 DNA reads TGTGCCAGTAGTATATCCCCCTCTAAAGCAGGATACACAGATACGCAGTATTTT. Translating gives CASSISPSKAGYTDTQYF.

The V and J genes are TRBV27 and TRBJ1-1; TRBD1 agrees at 7 bases. V lost 3 bases to trimming and J lost 3 bases; unmatched junction nucleotides: 4. This CDR3 is 14 amino acids long. From germline, CDR1 is MNHEY and CDR2 SMNVEV (reference sequence). The CDR3 nucleotides are TGTGCCAGCAGTTTGACAGGGCGTGACACTGAAGCTTTCTTT. It codes for CASSLTGRDTEAFF.

This chain joins TRBV7-3 and TRBJ2-2; TRBD2 matches 11 bases. V trimming: 6 bases; J trimming: 3 bases; junction bases outside the gene matches: 0. From germline, CDR1 is SGHTA and CDR2 FQGTGA. This CDR3 contains 14 residues. In nucleotides, the CDR3 is TGTGCCAGCAGACTAGCGGGAGACACCGGGGAGCTGTTTTTT. Protein: CASRLAGDTGELFF.

The V and J genes are TRBV28 and TRBJ2-5; D unresolved. This CDR3 has 12 residues. CDR1 and CDR2 (germline): MDHEN, SYDVKM. The ends were cut back, 6 bases at V and 4 bases at J, with 9 bases in the middle. The DNA for the CDR3 is TGTGCCAGCAGCGAAACTGGAGAGACCCAGTACTTC. It specifies CASSETGETQYF.

The rearrangement joins TRBV19 to TRBJ1-2; 8 bases are shared with TRBD1. The CDR3 runs 13 residues. CDR1 is LNHDA and CDR2 is SQIVND in the germline V gene (reference sequence). The V and J ends lost 6 bases and 7 bases, in that order; junction bases with no gene match: 7. The CDR3 nucleotides are TGTGCCAGTAGCTCAGGGGGCTATCGTGGCTACACCTTC. Amino acid sequence: CASSSGGYRGYTF.

The J gene is TRBJ1-4, the V gene TRBV5-5, with no clear D. Germline V gene data show CDR1 as SGHKS and CDR2 as YYEKEE (reference sequence). The CDR3 is made up of 16 amino acids. Trimming removed 1 base at V and 0 bases at J, with 10 bases between. The CDR3 bases are TGTGCCAGCAGCTTGCGGGGAACTGCAACTAATGAAAAACTGTTTTTT. Its protein is CASSLRGTATNEKLFF. The variable domain in full, with the rest retrieved from reference TRBV5-5 and TRBJ1-4, is DAGVTQSPTHLIKTRGQQVTLRCSPISGHKSVSWYQQVLGQGPQFIFQYYEKEERGRGNFPDRFSARQFPNYSSELNVNALLLGDSALYLCASSLRGTATNEKLFFGSGTQLSVL.

V gene TRBV15 combines with J gene TRBJ2-1, with 13 bases identical to TRBD2. Trimming removed 5 bases from V and 0 bases from J; junction bases left unmatched: 7. The CDR3 has 18 amino acids. Germline V gene sequence: CDR1 LNHNV, CDR2 YYDKDF (reference sequence). This chain's CDR3 is CATSGRTSGRSSYNEQFF. In DNA, the CDR3 is TGTGCCACCAGCGGACGGACTAGCGGGAGAAGCTCCTACAATGAGCAGTTCTTC.

The rearrangement uses TRBV7-6 and TRBJ1-3, with D tentatively TRBD1 (5 bases). Trimming removed 5 bases from V and 4 bases from J, with 24 bases in between. Germline assignment: CDR1 SGHVS and CDR2 FNYEAQ. CDR3 length: 18 residues. This CDR3 is CASSLTPGGGGSGNTIYF. Written as DNA, the CDR3 is TGTGCCAGCAGCCTCACCCCGGGGGGGGGTGGATCGGGAAACACCATATATTTT.